This T cell receptor (beta chain) was recovered during a study of shared clonotypes between healthy human individuals (dated by TCRdb to about 2020). Describing the broader study: Three men and two women, aged 18 to 49 years, made up the cohort. To estimate repertoire size and how much clonotypes are shared between individuals, the study performed deep sequencing of blood TCR repertoires from a handful of healthy adults. Libraries were prepared and TCR repertoires were sequenced by different laboratories using diverse techniques, in order to increase sequencing depth and limit assay-specific biases. Per donor, three plates each were used for CD4 naive and CD4 memory, two for CD8 naive, and one for CD8 memory. Each donor's leukapheresis produced roughly between roughly 0.94 and 9.5 billion PBMCs. Broader findings and caveats from the paper: Pairwise subsampling indicated that sequencing depth was expected to affect the degree of clonotype sharing among donors. Across a handful of donors, about 5% of naive CD4, roughly 3.8% of naive CD8, around 2.5% of memory CD4, and approximately 0.4% of memory CD8 clonotypes were shared. Clonotypes shared by all four sorted-subset donors showed higher generation probabilities than non-shared clonotypes. Estimated clonotype richness was generally larger for naive than for memory subsets. Because the study included only a small number of donors, the genetic and exposure-history diversity represented was limited. Even with the large sequencing depth, rarefaction of the sorted-subset datasets indicated that sequencing was incomplete. Sampling was restricted to blood, and TCR repertoires in tissues likely differ from the TCR repertoires found in blood.

The CDR3 holds 15 amino acids from the cysteine to the phenylalanine. Only CDR3 DNA remains: 45 bases, in frame from the first base. The germline V gene (reference sequence) provides CDR1 MNHEY and CDR2 SMNVEV. V is cut back by 1 base and J by 7 bases, with 7 bases in the junction unmatched. Points on this clone: Its antigen is not yet known. No per-base quality is available; no much larger clone lies one base away.

Using the deep immunoSEQ assay, multiplex PCR amplified TCR CDR3 regions from genomic DNA. Genomic DNA extracted from each cell subset was distributed evenly over all wells of several immunoSEQ 96-well plates, and each plate served as one replicate. Each replicate PCR for sorted subsets received around 200 ng genomic DNA, equal to 30,000 or so T cell genomes. Purified libraries were measured with a Qubit 3.0 fluorometer, size-checked on a Bioanalyzer 2100, and measured again with the KAPA Library Quantification kit. Every immunoSEQ 96-well plate was sequenced on a dedicated single-read 150-cycle Illumina NextSeq 550 flow cell. In the source study's methods: The immunoSEQ output contained only junctional sequences without quality scores, so filtering could not match that applied to full-length reads. To assign V/J genes and CDR3, sequences were annotated using PyIR, a Python wrapper for IgBLAST v1.9, with IMGT germline references. Reads were removed for weak V/J assignments (E-value above 1e-6), missing CDR3, stop codons, out-of-frame junctions, or ambiguous translated residues. A V3J clonotype was defined by an identical inferred V gene, J gene, and CDR3 amino acid sequence. The percentage overlap between two repertoires was calculated by dividing the number of shared unique clonotypes by the size of the smaller repertoire. Richness of each repertoire was evaluated using RTK rarefaction, the Chao1 estimator, and Recon v2.1 estimates of unobserved clonotypes. OLGA was used to compute generation probabilities for all TCRbeta clonotypes that the gDNA method yielded from a few donors. This is the immuneACCESS table as TCRdb keeps it, with only in-frame sequences that have V and J called. A part of the clones is gone; compared with another copy, unresolved V genes explain less than half, and the rest is unexplained. V and J calls and clone size are given by that table; D and trimming were obtained from the DNA. This sample gives around 2,000,000 clones in total; around 93% of them show up just once. The leading ten clones occupy around 1.7% of the sample.

CD8 naive samples were obtained by positive selection for CCR7 among CD45RO-negative cells, yielding a CD45RA+CCR7+ population from which TemRA cells were excluded. The donors were healthy, HIV-negative adults who had no recently reported acute infections or vaccinations. All donors were Caucasian adults living in Nashville, Tennessee, USA. Blood was collected by leukapheresis, and PBMCs were isolated by Ficoll-Histopaque density gradient centrifugation and then cryopreserved in liquid nitrogen vapor phase. Analytical flow cytometry was used to check the purity and quantity of each magnetically sorted T cell population. Genomic DNA was isolated from each sorted fraction and quantified by UV absorbance on a Nanodrop 2000c.

Sequenced: naive CD8+ T cells from PBMCs. According to the study, the label for this sample's cell subset or site signals: CD45RA+CCR7+. Recombination linked TRBV27 to TRBJ2-7, and TRBD2 aligns with 10 junction nucleotides. The clonotype originates from a man aged 18 to 29 in good health. Some clones in this sample may be carry-over from other donors' samples. At the DNA level, the sequence is TGTGCCAGCAGTTTATTGCTAGCGGGAGTCGGGGAGCAGTACTTC. Its coded protein is CASSLLLAGVGEQYF.